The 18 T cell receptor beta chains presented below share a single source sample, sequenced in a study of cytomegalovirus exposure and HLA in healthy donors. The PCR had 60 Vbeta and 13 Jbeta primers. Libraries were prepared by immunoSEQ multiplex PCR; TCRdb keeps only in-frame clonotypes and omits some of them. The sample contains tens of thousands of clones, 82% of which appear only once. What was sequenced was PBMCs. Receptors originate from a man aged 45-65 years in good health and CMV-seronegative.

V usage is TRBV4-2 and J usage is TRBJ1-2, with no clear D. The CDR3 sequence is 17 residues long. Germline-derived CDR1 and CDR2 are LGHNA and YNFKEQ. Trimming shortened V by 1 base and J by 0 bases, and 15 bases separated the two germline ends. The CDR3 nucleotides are TGTGCCAGCAGCCAAGTGGGTGTCGGGTCTGCTAACTATGGCTACACCTTC. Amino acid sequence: CASSQVGVGSANYGYTF.

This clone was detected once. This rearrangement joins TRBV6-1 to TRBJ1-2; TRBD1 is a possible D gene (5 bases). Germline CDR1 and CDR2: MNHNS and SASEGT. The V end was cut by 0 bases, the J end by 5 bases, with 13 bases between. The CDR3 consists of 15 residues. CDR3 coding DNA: TGTGCCAGCAGTGAAGCGGGACTCCTCATTTATGGCTACACCTTC. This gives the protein CASSEAGLLIYGYTF.

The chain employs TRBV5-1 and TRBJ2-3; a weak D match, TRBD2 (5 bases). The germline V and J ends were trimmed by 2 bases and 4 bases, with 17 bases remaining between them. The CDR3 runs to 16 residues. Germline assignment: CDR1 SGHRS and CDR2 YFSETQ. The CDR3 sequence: CASSFQAALGSDTQYF. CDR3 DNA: TGCGCCAGCAGCTTCCAAGCGGCTCTGGGCTCAGATACGCAGTATTTT.

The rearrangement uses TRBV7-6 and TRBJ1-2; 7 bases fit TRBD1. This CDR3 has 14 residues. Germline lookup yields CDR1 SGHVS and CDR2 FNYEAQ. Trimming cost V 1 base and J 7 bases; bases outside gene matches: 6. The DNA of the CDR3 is TGTGCCAGCAGCTTAGGACAGGGTAAAAGTGGCTACACCTTC. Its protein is CASSLGQGKSGYTF.

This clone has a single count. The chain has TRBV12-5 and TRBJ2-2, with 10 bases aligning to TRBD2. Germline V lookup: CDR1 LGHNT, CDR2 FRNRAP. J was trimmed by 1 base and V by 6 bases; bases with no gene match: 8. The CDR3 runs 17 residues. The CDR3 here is CASGFRTSGGNTGELFF. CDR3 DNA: TGTGCTAGTGGGTTCAGGACTAGCGGTGGGAACACCGGGGAGCTGTTTTTT.

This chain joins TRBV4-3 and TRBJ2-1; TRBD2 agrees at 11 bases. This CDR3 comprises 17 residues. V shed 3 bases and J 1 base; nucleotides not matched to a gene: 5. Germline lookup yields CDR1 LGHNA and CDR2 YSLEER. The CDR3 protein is CASSHRIAGGSYNEQFF. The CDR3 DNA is TGCGCCAGCAGCCACCGAATAGCGGGAGGGTCCTACAATGAGCAGTTCTTC.

The CDR3, as DNA: TGTGCCAGCAGTTACGGGACTAGCGGGAGCACCGGGGAGCTGTTTTTT. Its translation is CASSYGTSGSTGELFF. This rearrangement joins TRBV6-5 to TRBJ2-2, with 14 bases aligning to TRBD2. The junction had 0 bases not matched to a gene; V was cut back by 2 bases and J by 4 bases. The germline gives CDR1 MNHEY, CDR2 SVGAGI. The CDR3 covers 16 residues.

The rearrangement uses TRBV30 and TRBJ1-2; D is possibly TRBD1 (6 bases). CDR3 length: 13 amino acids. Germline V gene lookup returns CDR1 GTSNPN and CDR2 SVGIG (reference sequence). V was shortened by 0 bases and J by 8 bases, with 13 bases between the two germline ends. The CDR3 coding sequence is TGTGCCTGGAGTGTACAGGGAACGATCGGCTACACCTTC. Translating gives CAWSVQGTIGYTF.

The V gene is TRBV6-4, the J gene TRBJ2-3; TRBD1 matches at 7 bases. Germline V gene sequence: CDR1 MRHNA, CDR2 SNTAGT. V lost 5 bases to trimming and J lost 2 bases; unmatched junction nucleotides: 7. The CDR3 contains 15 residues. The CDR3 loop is CASSIRGSDTDTQYF. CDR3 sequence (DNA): TGTGCCAGCAGTATCAGGGGGTCTGACACAGATACGCAGTATTTT.

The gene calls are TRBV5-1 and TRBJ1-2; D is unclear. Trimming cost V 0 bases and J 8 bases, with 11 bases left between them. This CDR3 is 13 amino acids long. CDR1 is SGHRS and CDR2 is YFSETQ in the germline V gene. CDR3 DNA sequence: TGCGCCAGCAGCTTGGCGGAGGGAGAAGGCTACACCTTC. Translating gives CASSLAEGEGYTF.

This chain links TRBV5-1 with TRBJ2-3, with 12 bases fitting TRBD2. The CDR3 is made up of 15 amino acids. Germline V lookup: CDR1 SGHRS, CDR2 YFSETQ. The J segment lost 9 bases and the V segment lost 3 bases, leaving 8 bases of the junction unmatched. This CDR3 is CASSYRTSGDNTQYF. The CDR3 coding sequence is TGCGCCAGCAGCTATAGGACTAGCGGGGACAACACGCAGTATTTT.

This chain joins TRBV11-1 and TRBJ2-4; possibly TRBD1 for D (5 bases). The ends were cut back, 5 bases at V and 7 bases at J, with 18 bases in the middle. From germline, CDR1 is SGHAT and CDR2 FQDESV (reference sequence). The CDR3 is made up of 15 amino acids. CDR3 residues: CASSPPGHQRNIQYF. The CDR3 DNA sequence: TGTGCCAGCAGCCCTCCCGGACACCAAAGGAACATTCAGTACTTC.

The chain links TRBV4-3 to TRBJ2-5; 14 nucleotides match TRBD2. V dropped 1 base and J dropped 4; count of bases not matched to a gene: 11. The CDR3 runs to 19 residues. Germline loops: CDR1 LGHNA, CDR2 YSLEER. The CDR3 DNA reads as TGCGCCAGCAGCCAAGGTTCCGGGACTAGCGGGAGAGTATTAGAGACCCAGTACTTC. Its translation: CASSQGSGTSGRVLETQYF.

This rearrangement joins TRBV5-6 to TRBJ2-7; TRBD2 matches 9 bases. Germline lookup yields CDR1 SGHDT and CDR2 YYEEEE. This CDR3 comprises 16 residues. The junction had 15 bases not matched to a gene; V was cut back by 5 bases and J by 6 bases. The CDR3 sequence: CASSTRAGLAGREQYF. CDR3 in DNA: TGTGCCAGCAGTACCAGGGCGGGCCTAGCGGGACGCGAGCAGTACTTC.

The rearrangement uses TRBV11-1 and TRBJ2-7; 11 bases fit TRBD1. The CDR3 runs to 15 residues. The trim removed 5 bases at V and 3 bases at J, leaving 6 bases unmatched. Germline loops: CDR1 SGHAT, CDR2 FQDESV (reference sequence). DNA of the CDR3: TGTGCCAGCAGCGTCACGGGACAGGGGGACTACGAGCAGTACTTC. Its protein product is CASSVTGQGDYEQYF. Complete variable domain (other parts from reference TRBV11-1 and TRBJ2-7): EAEVAQSPRYKITEKSQAVAFWCDPISGHATLYWYRQILGQGPELLVQFQDESVVDDSQLPKDRFSAERLKGVDSTLKIQPAELGDSAMYLCASSVTGQGDYEQYFGPGTRLTVT.

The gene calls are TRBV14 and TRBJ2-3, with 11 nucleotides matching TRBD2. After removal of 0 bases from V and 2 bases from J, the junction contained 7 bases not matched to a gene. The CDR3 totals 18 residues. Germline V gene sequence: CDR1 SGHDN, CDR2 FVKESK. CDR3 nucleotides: TGTGCCAGCAGCCAAGACAGGCTAGCGGGAGGACTCACAGATACGCAGTATTTT. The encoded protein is CASSQDRLAGGLTDTQYF. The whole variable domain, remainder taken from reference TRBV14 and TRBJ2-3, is EAGVTQFPSHSVIEKGQTVTLRCDPISGHDNLYWYRRVMGKEIKFLLHFVKESKQDESGMPNNRFLAERTGGTYSTLKVQPAELEDSGVYFCASSQDRLAGGLTDTQYFGPGTRLTVL.

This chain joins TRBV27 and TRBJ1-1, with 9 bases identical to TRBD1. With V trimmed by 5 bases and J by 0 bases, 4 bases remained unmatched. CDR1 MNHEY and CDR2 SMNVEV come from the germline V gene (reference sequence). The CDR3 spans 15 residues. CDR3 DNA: TGTGCCAGCAGTCCCGGGACAGGGTTGAACACTGAAGCTTTCTTT. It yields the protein CASSPGTGLNTEAFF.

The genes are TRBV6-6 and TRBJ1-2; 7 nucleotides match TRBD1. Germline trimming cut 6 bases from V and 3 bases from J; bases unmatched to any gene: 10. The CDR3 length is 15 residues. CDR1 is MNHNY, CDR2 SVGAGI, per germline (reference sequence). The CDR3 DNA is TGTGCCAGCAGCCCACTGAACAGGGGTCACTATGGCTACACCTTC. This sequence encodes CASSPLNRGHYGYTF.